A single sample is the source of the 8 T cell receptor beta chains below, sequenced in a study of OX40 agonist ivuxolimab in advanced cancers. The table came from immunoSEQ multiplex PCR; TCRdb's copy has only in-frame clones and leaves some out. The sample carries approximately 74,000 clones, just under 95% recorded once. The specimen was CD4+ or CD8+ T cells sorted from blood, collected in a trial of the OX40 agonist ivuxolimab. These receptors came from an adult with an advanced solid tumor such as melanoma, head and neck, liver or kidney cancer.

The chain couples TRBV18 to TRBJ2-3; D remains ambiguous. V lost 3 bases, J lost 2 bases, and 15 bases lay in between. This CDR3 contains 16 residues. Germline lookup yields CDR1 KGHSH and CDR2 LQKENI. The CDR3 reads CASSPPPAGSTDTQYF. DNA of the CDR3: TGTGCCAGCTCACCCCCACCCGCAGGCTCCACAGATACGCAGTATTTT.

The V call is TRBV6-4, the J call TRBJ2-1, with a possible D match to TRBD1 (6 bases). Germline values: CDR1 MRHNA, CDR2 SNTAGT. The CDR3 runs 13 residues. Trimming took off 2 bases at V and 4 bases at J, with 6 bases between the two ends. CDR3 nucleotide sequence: TGTGCCAGCAGTGACGACAGGTACAATGAGCAGTTCTTC. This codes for CASSDDRYNEQFF.

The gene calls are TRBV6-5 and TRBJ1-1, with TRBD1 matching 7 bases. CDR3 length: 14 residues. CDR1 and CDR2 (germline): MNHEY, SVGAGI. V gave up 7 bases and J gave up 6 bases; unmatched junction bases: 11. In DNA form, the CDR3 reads TGTGCCAGCACGCAATCAGGGGGTCCTGCTGAAGCTTTCTTT. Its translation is CASTQSGGPAEAFF.

The CDR3 sequence: CATSRVNTGDNEQFF. CDR3 coding DNA: TGTGCCACCAGCAGAGTCAATACAGGAGACAATGAGCAGTTCTTC. This chain joins TRBV15 and TRBJ2-1; a weak D match, TRBD1 (5 bases). Trimming cost V 1 base and J 5 bases, with 12 bases left between them. From germline, CDR1 is LNHNV and CDR2 YYDKDF (reference sequence). The CDR3 is 15 residues long. Full variable domain (outside the CDR3, taken from reference TRBV15 and TRBJ2-1): DAMVIQNPRYQVTQFGKPVTLSCSQTLNHNVMYWYQQKSSQAPKLLFHYYDKDFNNEADTPDNFQSRRPNTSFCFLDIRSPGLGDTAMYLCATSRVNTGDNEQFFGPGTRLTVL.

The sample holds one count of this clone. In DNA, the CDR3 is TGCGCCAGCAGCTCATCCGGGGGCTCCTACAATGAGCAGTTCTTC. This translates into CASSSSGGSYNEQFF. This chain joins TRBV5-1 and TRBJ2-1; TRBD2 is a possible D gene (6 bases). Germline-derived CDR1 and CDR2 are SGHRS and YFSETQ. The CDR3 consists of 15 residues. V lost 3 bases to trimming and J lost 0 bases, with 10 bases between them.

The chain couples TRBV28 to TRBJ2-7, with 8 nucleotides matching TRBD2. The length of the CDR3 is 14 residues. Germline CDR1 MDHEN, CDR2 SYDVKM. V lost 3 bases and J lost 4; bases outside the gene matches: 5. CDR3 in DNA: TGTGCCAGCAGTTTCGGGGGGGCGCGGTACGAGCAGTACTTC. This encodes CASSFGGARYEQYF.

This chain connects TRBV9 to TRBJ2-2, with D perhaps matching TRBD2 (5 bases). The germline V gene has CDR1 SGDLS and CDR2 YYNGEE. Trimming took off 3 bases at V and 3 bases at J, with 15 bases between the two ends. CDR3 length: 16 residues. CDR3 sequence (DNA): TGTGCCAGCAGCGAAGAGGGTAGGAAATACACCGGGGAGCTGTTTTTT. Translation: CASSEEGRKYTGELFF.

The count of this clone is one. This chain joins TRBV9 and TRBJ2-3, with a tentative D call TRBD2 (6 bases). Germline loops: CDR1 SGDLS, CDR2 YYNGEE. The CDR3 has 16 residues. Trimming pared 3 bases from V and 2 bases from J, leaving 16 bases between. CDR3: CASSAPPGGTTDTQYF. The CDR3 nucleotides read TGTGCCAGCAGCGCCCCACCCGGGGGAACCACAGATACGCAGTATTTT.